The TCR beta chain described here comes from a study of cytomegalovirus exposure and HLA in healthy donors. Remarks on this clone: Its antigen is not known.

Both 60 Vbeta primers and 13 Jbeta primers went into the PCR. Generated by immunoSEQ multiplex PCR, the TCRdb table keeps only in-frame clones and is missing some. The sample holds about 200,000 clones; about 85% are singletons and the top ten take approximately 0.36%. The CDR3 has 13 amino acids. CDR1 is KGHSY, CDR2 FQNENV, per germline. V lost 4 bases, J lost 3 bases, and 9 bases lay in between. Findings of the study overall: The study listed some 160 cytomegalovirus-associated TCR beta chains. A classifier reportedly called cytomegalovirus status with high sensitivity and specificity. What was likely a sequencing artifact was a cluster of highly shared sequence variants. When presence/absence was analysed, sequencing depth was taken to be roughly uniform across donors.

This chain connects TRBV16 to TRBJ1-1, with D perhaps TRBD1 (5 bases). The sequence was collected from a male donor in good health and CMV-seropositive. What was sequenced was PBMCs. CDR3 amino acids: CASSLDRYTEAFF. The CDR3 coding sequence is TGTGCCAGCAGCCTTGACAGATACACTGAAGCTTTCTTT.